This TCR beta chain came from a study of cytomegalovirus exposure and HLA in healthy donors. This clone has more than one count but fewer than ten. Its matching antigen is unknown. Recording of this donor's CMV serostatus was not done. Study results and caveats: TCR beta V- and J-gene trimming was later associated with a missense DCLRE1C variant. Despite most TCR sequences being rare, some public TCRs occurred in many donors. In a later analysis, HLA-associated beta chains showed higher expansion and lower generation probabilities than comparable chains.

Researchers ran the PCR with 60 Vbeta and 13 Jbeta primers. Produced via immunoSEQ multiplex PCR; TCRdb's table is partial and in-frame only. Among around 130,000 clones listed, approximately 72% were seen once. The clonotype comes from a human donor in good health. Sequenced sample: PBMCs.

This chain's CDR3 is CASTDQGPYEQYF. In DNA form, the CDR3 reads TGTGCCAGCACCGACCAGGGTCCCTACGAGCAGTACTTC. The chain joins TRBV2 to TRBJ2-7; TRBD1 might be the D (5 bases). Germline loops: CDR1 SNHLY, CDR2 FYNNEI. V lost 7 bases and J 2 bases, leaving 12 bases between the germline ends. The CDR3 is 13 amino acids.